These T cell receptor beta chains were read from a single sample in a study of blood T cell repertoires in COVID-19. Measured with immunoSEQ multiplex PCR; TCRdb has only the in-frame clones, and not every one. The profile covers 200,000 to 300,000 clones, with more than 75% appearing a single time and over 3% taken by the ten largest. What was sequenced was peripheral blood. The receptor source for this set is a woman in her twenties or thirties who had recovered from COVID-19. Each CDR3 is given with its conserved first and last residue. A D gene is named only where the DNA matches it firmly.

cdr3_length d_call v_call cdr3_aa
14 - TRBV19 CASSVGLHTYEQYF
17 - TRBV6-1 CASSEPFSGKGTDTQYF
17 - TRBV7-9 CASSPTSSLTPYNEQFF
15 TRBD1 TRBV6-5 CASSRIQGAGNTIYF
16 - TRBV2 CASRELAGGGNSPLHF
15 TRBD2 TRBV10-1 CASSEWGLAEDTQYF
19 - TRBV14 CASSQAGTSLSGDTGELFF
17 TRBD1 TRBV7-2 CASSLAVGQGATYGYTF
16 TRBD1 TRBV5-1 CASSWGGQVSYNEQFF
15 TRBD1 TRBV5-6 CASSEGDSFFNGYTF
15 TRBD1 TRBV13 CASSLQGQGYNEQFF
13 - TRBV7-3 CASSLTQDQAQYF
16 - TRBV11-2 CASSLLAHSSTDTQYF
14 - TRBV5-1 CASSESGGWNEQFF
15 TRBD2 TRBV10-2 CASSEAGAPFNTQYF
14 - TRBV11-3 CASSRTQNTGELFF
13 TRBD1 TRBV9 CASSPDRVREQFF
14 TRBD2 TRBV9 CASDRGGSYNEQFF
11 - TRBV19 CASSVADTQYF
14 TRBD2 TRBV14 CASSTLAGFHEQFF